A selection of T cell receptor beta chains follows, all from one sample in a study of blood T cell repertoires in COVID-19. The protocol was immunoSEQ multiplex PCR, while the TCRdb copy is restricted to in-frame clones and leaves out a portion. Of about 250,000 clones in the sample, roughly 85% are singletons; the top ten hold about 9.1%. Material for sequencing was PBMCs or T cells enriched from blood (not recorded which). These receptors all come from a woman in her 50s with acute COVID-19. CDR3s include the opening cysteine and the closing phenylalanine or tryptophan. A D gene is named only where the DNA matches it firmly. Only some rows state a clone size, as once, few, many or a class for expanded clones.

.	12	once	TRBJ1-2	TRBV7-8	TGTGCCAGCAGCCTTAGGGGCCAAACTGGCACCTTC	CASSLRGQTGTF
.	14	.	TRBJ1-4	TRBV3-1/TRBV3-2	TGTGCCAGCAGCCGAACTCTGGAGGATGAAAAACTGTTTTTT	CASSRTLEDEKLFF
.	15	.	TRBJ1-1	TRBV5-4	TGTGCCAGCAGCCGGGAAGCGCAGTTGAACACTGAAGCTTTCTTT	CASSREAQLNTEAFF
.	17	.	TRBJ1-2	TRBV5-4	TGTGCCAGCAGCTTGGGGCGGGGTCTTAACCTTAACTATGGCTACACCTTC	CASSLGRGLNLNYGYTF
.	15	.	TRBJ1-4	TRBV7-2	TGTGCCAGCAGCTCAGATCCGGGGGATCGTGAAAAACTGTTTTTT	CASSSDPGDREKLFF
.	13	.	TRBJ1-2	TRBV6-2/TRBV6-3	TGTGCCAGCAGTTACGAGTCTATTCATGGCTACACCTTC	CASSYESIHGYTF
.	11	.	TRBJ1-1	TRBV12-3/TRBV12-4	TGTGCCAGCAGTTTACGGAGTGCCGCTTTCTTT	CASSLRSAAFF
.	11	.	TRBJ1-4	TRBV20-1	TGCAGTGCTGAGACAGATGAAAAACTGTTTTTT	CSAETDEKLFF
TRBD1	15	few	TRBJ2-5	TRBV6-5	TGTGCCAGCACCGCCGGGACAGGGGTCCAAGAGACCCAGTACTTC	CASTAGTGVQETQYF
.	14	.	TRBJ1-6	TRBV3-1/TRBV3-2	TGTGCCAGCACACTGAGCTCCTATAATTCACCCCTCCACTTT	CASTLSSYNSPLHF
.	14	.	TRBJ1-6	TRBV7-2	TGTGCCAGCAGCTCCAGGGTAAATAATTCACCCCTCCACTTT	CASSSRVNNSPLHF
.	16	.	TRBJ1-2	TRBV28	TGTGCCAGCACCTTGAGGACAGTCGGGCCTTTCTATGGCTACACCTTC	CASTLRTVGPFYGYTF
.	13	.	TRBJ2-1	TRBV5-6	TGTGCCAGCAGCCCGTGGGCTTACAATGAGCAGTTCTTC	CASSPWAYNEQFF
.	14	.	TRBJ1-4	TRBV30	TGTGCCTGGAGCGCGGGACTACGGAGTGAAAAACTGTTTTTT	CAWSAGLRSEKLFF
TRBD1	15	.	TRBJ1-2	TRBV18	TGTGCCAGCTCTCCGGGACAGAGTTCTCCCTATGGCTACACCTTC	CASSPGQSSPYGYTF
.	11	.	TRBJ1-2	TRBV19	TGTGCCAGTAGTACCCACACGGGCTACACCTTC	CASSTHTGYTF
.	14	few	TRBJ1-4	TRBV19	TGTGCCAGTAGATCCCGGGATCATAATGAAAAACTGTTTTTT	CASRSRDHNEKLFF
.	13	few	TRBJ1-2	TRBV10-3	TGTGCCATCAGTGAGACGACAGACTATGGCTACACCTTC	CAISETTDYGYTF
.	15	.	TRBJ1-1	TRBV16	TGTGCCAGCAGCCAATCGGGGACGGGAGGGACTGAAGCTTTCTTT	CASSQSGTGGTEAFF
.	16	.	TRBJ1-6	TRBV7-2	TGTGCCAGCAGCTTATACCAGGGAAACTATAATTCACCCCTCCACTTT	CASSLYQGNYNSPLHF
TRBD1	15	few	TRBJ2-2	TRBV2	TGTGCCAGCATCGCGGGACAGGGTTATATCGGGGAGCTGTTTTTT	CASIAGQGYIGELFF
TRBD1	14	.	TRBJ1-4	TRBV2	TGTGCCAGCGCCCCTGCGGGACAGGCTGAAAAACTGTTTTTT	CASAPAGQAEKLFF
.	13	once	TRBJ1-1	TRBV10-3	TGTGCCATCAGTGATCTTGGGGGGAGTTTAGCTTTCTTT	CAISDLGGSLAFF
TRBD2	16	.	TRBJ2-3	TRBV18	TGTGCCAGCTCACCACTGGCTAGCGGGGCTTCAGATACGCAGTATTTT	CASSPLASGASDTQYF
TRBD1	13	few	TRBJ1-1	TRBV10-3	TGTGCCATCGGGAAACAGGGGGACACTGAAGCTTTCTTT	CAIGKQGDTEAFF
.	13	.	TRBJ1-1	TRBV4-3	TGCGCCAGCAGCCGGCTAGGGAGCACTGAAGCTTTCTTT	CASSRLGSTEAFF
.	14	.	TRBJ1-3	TRBV3-1/TRBV3-2	TGTGCCAGCAGCCAAGATACAAATGGAAACACCATATATTTT	CASSQDTNGNTIYF
.	17	.	TRBJ1-6	TRBV3-1/TRBV3-2	TGTGCCAGCAGCCAAGGTAACCCGGGGTCCTATAATTCACCCCTCCACTTT	CASSQGNPGSYNSPLHF
TRBD1	14	.	TRBJ1-4	TRBV2	TGTGCCAGCAGTCCTGACAGGGGTAATGAAAAACTGTTTTTT	CASSPDRGNEKLFF
.	14	.	TRBJ2-7	TRBV7-2	TGTGCCAGCAGCTTAGTGCCAGGGACCTACGAGCAGTACTTC	CASSLVPGTYEQYF
.	11	.	TRBJ1-1	TRBV5-1	TGCGCCAGCAGTGAGTTTAATGAAGCTTTCTTT	CASSEFNEAFF
.	17	.	TRBJ1-6	TRBV5-1	TGCGCCAGCAGCTTGGCAGGATTCGGCTCCTATAATTCACCCCTCCACTTT	CASSLAGFGSYNSPLHF
.	14	.	TRBJ2-7	TRBV30	TGTGCCTGGAGTGTGACGGGGTTACACTATAAGCAGTACTTC	CAWSVTGLHYKQYF
TRBD1	13	.	TRBJ1-2	TRBV12-3/TRBV12-4	TGTGCCAGCAGTCCGGGACAGGGGTATGGCTACACCTTC	CASSPGQGYGYTF
.	13	.	TRBJ2-5	TRBV2	TGTGCCAGCAGTCAGGGGTTCACAGAGACCCAGTACTTC	CASSQGFTETQYF
TRBD1	14	.	TRBJ1-2	TRBV5-1	TGCGCCAGCAGCGCCTTACAGGGGAGCTATGGCTACACCTTC	CASSALQGSYGYTF
.	15	.	TRBJ2-3	TRBV4-1	TGCGCCAGCAGCCAAGGATGGACAGATACAGATACGCAGTATTTT	CASSQGWTDTDTQYF
TRBD1	13	.	TRBJ1-5	TRBV10-3	TGTGCCACCATGGACAGGGGCAATCAGCCCCAGCATTTT	CATMDRGNQPQHF
.	13	.	TRBJ1-4	TRBV2	TGTGCCAGCAAGTTAGCAACTAATGAAAAACTGTTTTTT	CASKLATNEKLFF
TRBD2	14	.	TRBJ2-3	TRBV7-2	TGTGCCAGCAGTCCGGGACTAGCCTCAGATACGCAGTATTTT	CASSPGLASDTQYF
.	12	.	TRBJ1-2	TRBV12-3/TRBV12-4	TGTGCCAGCACCCTCGGGGGTTTTGGCTACACCTTC	CASTLGGFGYTF
.	11	.	TRBJ1-2	TRBV12-3/TRBV12-4	TGTGCCAGCAGTTACCGACAGGGCTACACCTTC	CASSYRQGYTF
.	15	.	TRBJ1-1	TRBV9	TGTGCCAGCAGCGTGGGGATCGGGATGAACACTGAAGCTTTCTTT	CASSVGIGMNTEAFF
.	13	once	TRBJ1-2	TRBV12-3/TRBV12-4	TGTGCCATAGGTCAGGGACTTTCCTATGGCTACACCTTC	CAIGQGLSYGYTF
TRBD2	14	.	TRBJ2-7	TRBV6-2/TRBV6-3	TGTGCCAGCAGTTACTCCCCAGGGAGGGACGAGCAGTACTTC	CASSYSPGRDEQYF
.	15	.	TRBJ1-2	TRBV11-2	TGTGCCAGCAGTGGACGGAGACAGCAACGCTATGGCTACACCTTC	CASSGRRQQRYGYTF
TRBD1	15	.	TRBJ1-1	TRBV19	TGTGCCAGTATTCGACAGGGGGGCCCCCGGACTGAAGCTTTCTTT	CASIRQGGPRTEAFF
TRBD1	14	.	TRBJ1-1	TRBV19	TGTGCCAGTAGTCCGAAGACAGGGAGCACTGAAGCTTTCTTT	CASSPKTGSTEAFF
.	16	.	TRBJ2-2	TRBV4-1	TGCGCCAGCAGCCTAGACACCTGGCCGAACACCGGGGAGCTGTTTTTT	CASSLDTWPNTGELFF
.	14	.	TRBJ2-7	TRBV9	TGTGCCAGCAGCGTAGACCTGAGCTCCTACGAGCAGTACTTC	CASSVDLSSYEQYF
TRBD1	13	.	TRBJ2-1	TRBV3-1/TRBV3-2	TGTGCCAGCAGCCAAGCGGGACAGGGCGGGCAGTTCTTC	CASSQAGQGGQFF
TRBD1	15	once	TRBJ1-2	TRBV18	TGTGCCAGCTCACCGGGGACAGGGGGTAACTATGGCTACACCTTC	CASSPGTGGNYGYTF
.	15	.	TRBJ2-1	TRBV7-6	TGTGCCAGCAGCTTAGAACGGAGGGAATACAATGAGCAGTTCTTC	CASSLERREYNEQFF
TRBD1	16	.	TRBJ1-1	TRBV7-9	TGTGCCAGCAGCCCGGACAGGAGTGGCATGAACACTGAAGCTTTCTTT	CASSPDRSGMNTEAFF
.	18	.	TRBJ1-1	TRBV7-2	TGTGCCAGCAGCTGGGTGGGAGGTGGAGGGGCAACTGGGACTGAAGCTTTCTTT	CASSWVGGGGATGTEAFF
.	16	.	TRBJ1-5	TRBV2	TGTGCCAGCAAAGGGGTTGGACGGTTTGCAGGGCAGCCCCAGCATTTT	CASKGVGRFAGQPQHF
TRBD2	15	.	TRBJ2-7	TRBV11-2	TGTGCCAGCAGCTTAGTCCCGGGGGGGCTTGACGAGCAGTACTTC	CASSLVPGGLDEQYF
TRBD1	16	.	TRBJ1-2	TRBV19	TGTGCCAGTAGCCGGGACAGGGGGCCCGGGGGCTATGGCTACACCTTC	CASSRDRGPGGYGYTF
.	13	.	TRBJ2-7	TRBV12-3/TRBV12-4	TGTGCCAGCAGTTTAGTCCAGGGATACGAGCAGTACTTC	CASSLVQGYEQYF
.	14	.	TRBJ1-5	TRBV7-8	TGTGCCAGCACCCAAAACGGTCGCAATCAGCCCCAGCATTTT	CASTQNGRNQPQHF